These 22 T cell receptor beta chains share one sample of origin, sequenced in a study of blood T cell repertoires in COVID-19. Profiling relied on immunoSEQ multiplex PCR, and the TCRdb table lists in-frame clones only, not all of them. The table has around 160,000 clones, approximately 80% seen once. Specimen: peripheral blood. The receptors stem from a man aged 60 to 69 with active or convalescent COVID-19.

This sequence joins TRBV7-2 and TRBJ1-4; TRBD1 agrees at 11 bases. Unmatched junction bases numbered 14, after V lost 6 bases and J lost 8 bases. This CDR3 is built from 17 residues. Germline assignment: CDR1 SGHTA and CDR2 FQGNSA. CDR3 loop: CASRPGQGVWGVEKLFF. For the CDR3, the DNA is TGTGCCAGCAGACCGGGACAGGGGGTATGGGGTGTCGAAAAACTGTTTTTT.

There are a few counts of this clone. The CDR3 loop reads CASSLERGRAGYGYTF. DNA of the CDR3: TGCGCCAGCAGCTTGGAGCGGGGTAGGGCTGGCTATGGCTACACCTTC. The chain couples TRBV5-1 to TRBJ1-2; no clear D. Trimming pared 0 bases from V and 4 bases from J, leaving 16 bases between. This CDR3 spans 16 amino acids. Germline loops: CDR1 SGHRS, CDR2 YFSETQ.

This clone was detected once. J is TRBJ1-5 and V is TRBV4-3; D is unresolved. Trimming left V 0 bases short and J 9 bases short, with 9 bases between. The CDR3 runs 13 residues. CDR1 and CDR2 from the germline V gene are LGHNA and YSLEER. CDR3 DNA: TGCGCCAGCAGCCAAGAGGTCCTATGGCCCCAGCATTTT. Protein product: CASSQEVLWPQHF.

The chain is built from TRBV24-1 and TRBJ2-2, with 9 positions matching TRBD1. Trimming at V came to 0 bases and at J to 3 bases, leaving 7 bases not matched to a gene. CDR3 length equals 18 residues. Germline V CDR1 and CDR2: KGHDR, SFDVKD. CDR3 DNA: TGTGCCACCAGTGATTTGGGGACGGACAGGGGCCACACCGGGGAGCTGTTTTTT. Amino acids: CATSDLGTDRGHTGELFF.

The chain combines TRBV7-3 with TRBJ2-7, with 10 bases lining up with TRBD1. Germline trimming cut 5 bases from V and 2 bases from J; bases unmatched to any gene: 15. CDR1 is SGHTA, CDR2 FQGTGA, per germline. This CDR3 is 18 amino acids long. CDR3 in DNA: TGTGCCAGCAGCCTACGCCCCGCCGGACAGGGGGGGGCCTACGAGCAGTACTTC. Its translation is CASSLRPAGQGGAYEQYF.

A few counts support this clone. Other DNA sequences within the sample encode an identical CDR3. The V gene is TRBV18, the J gene TRBJ1-5; D is unresolved. This CDR3 comprises 13 residues. Germline values: CDR1 KGHSH, CDR2 LQKENI. The ends were cut back, 2 bases at V and 5 bases at J, with 7 bases in the middle. This CDR3 is CASSPGPDQPQHF. CDR3 bases: TGTGCCAGCTCACCAGGGCCAGATCAGCCCCAGCATTTT.

The chain recombines TRBV11-2 with TRBJ2-1; 14 nucleotides agree with TRBD2. This CDR3 has 15 amino acids. Germline CDR1 and CDR2: SGHAT and FQNNGV. Trimming at V came to 4 bases and at J to 8 bases, leaving 4 bases not matched to a gene. The CDR3 here is CASSSGTSGRYEQFF. The CDR3 DNA follows: TGTGCCAGCAGCTCGGGGACTAGCGGGAGATATGAGCAGTTCTTC.

The gene calls are TRBV24-1 and TRBJ2-6; perhaps TRBD1 as D (5 bases). Germline CDR1 KGHDR, CDR2 SFDVKD. The V end lost 5 bases, the J end lost 0 bases, and 19 bases lay between the germline ends. The CDR3 extends over 19 amino acids. CDR3 nucleotides: TGTGCCACCAGTGGGCAGACCCGATGGGGCCCCTCTGGGGCCAACGTCCTGACTTTC. Protein: CATSGQTRWGPSGANVLTF.

The chain employs TRBV3-1 (or the pseudogene TRBV3-2) and TRBJ2-5; D is perhaps TRBD2 (6 bases). CDR1 is LGHDT and CDR2 is YNNKEL in the germline V gene (reference sequence). V lost 0 bases and J lost 7, with 15 bases in between. This CDR3 region has 15 residues. In DNA form, the CDR3 reads TGTGCCAGCAGCCAAGATCGGGGGACTCCGGGGACCCAGTACTTC. Translated: CASSQDRGTPGTQYF.

The chain has TRBV27 and TRBJ2-7, with D possibly being TRBD1 (6 bases). The CDR3 loop spans 13 amino acids. The germline gives CDR1 MNHEY, CDR2 SMNVEV (reference sequence). V was clipped by 6 bases and J by 3 bases, with 12 bases between them. This CDR3 reads CASRVEDSYEQYF. In nucleotides, the CDR3 is TGTGCCAGCAGAGTAGAGGACAGCTACGAGCAGTACTTC.

The V call is TRBV19, the J call TRBJ2-7; the match to TRBD2 covers 11 bases. The ends lost 3 bases at V and 4 bases at J; junction bases unmatched: 8. Germline CDR1 LNHDA, CDR2 SQIVND (reference sequence). The CDR3 runs 16 residues. CDR3 loop: CASSMGRGLAAYEQYF. The CDR3 DNA reads as TGTGCCAGTAGTATGGGACGGGGACTAGCGGCTTACGAGCAGTACTTC.

The genes are TRBV19 and TRBJ1-2; 9 bases fit TRBD1. Germline CDR1 and CDR2: LNHDA and SQIVND (reference sequence). Trimming at V came to 3 bases and at J to 4 bases, leaving 3 bases not matched to a gene. This CDR3 spans 14 amino acids. CDR3 sequence (DNA): TGTGCCAGTAGTATCGGGACAGGGCCCTATGGCTACACCTTC. Amino acid sequence: CASSIGTGPYGYTF.

V usage is TRBV7-6 and J usage is TRBJ2-7, with TRBD1 as a possible D gene (5 bases). Germline CDR1 reads SGHVS; CDR2 reads FNYEAQ. Deletions cut 4 bases from V and 3 bases from J, with 16 bases between. This CDR3 has 15 amino acids. The chain's CDR3 is CASSYIGASIYEQYF. DNA of the CDR3: TGTGCCAGCAGCTACATAGGGGCCAGCATCTACGAGCAGTACTTC.

The rearrangement uses TRBV2 and TRBJ2-3; the D gene is possibly TRBD2 (5 bases). The germline gives CDR1 SNHLY, CDR2 FYNNEI. V lost 10 bases and J lost 4, with 18 bases in between. This CDR3 comprises 14 residues. CDR3 DNA: TGTGCCACCCCGTGGGAGCGTTCCGCAGATACGCAGTATTTT. Translated, it gives CATPWERSADTQYF.

The gene calls are TRBV29-1 and TRBJ1-2; no firm D call. Trimming stripped 4 bases from V and 0 bases from J, with 6 bases between. CDR1 and CDR2 from the germline V gene are SQVTM and ANQGSEA. The CDR3 extends over 12 amino acids. The CDR3 sequence: CSVVAANYGYTF. CDR3 in DNA: TGCAGCGTTGTGGCAGCTAACTATGGCTACACCTTC.

V usage is TRBV5-1 and J usage is TRBJ1-5, with D possibly being TRBD1 (5 bases). V was shortened by 4 bases and J by 0 bases, with 14 bases between the two germline ends. The CDR3 extends over 16 amino acids. Germline lookup yields CDR1 SGHRS and CDR2 YFSETQ. CDR3 protein: CASSPDGTLSNQPQHF. The DNA of the CDR3 is TGCGCCAGCAGCCCGGACGGGACTCTTAGCAATCAGCCCCAGCATTTT.

The chain joins TRBV5-3 to TRBJ2-7; 9 nucleotides agree with TRBD1. TRBV5-3 is marked as an open reading frame, function uncertain. The ends lost 4 bases at V and 5 bases at J; junction bases unmatched: 7. The CDR3 runs 14 residues. The CDR3 sequence is CARSPGQGFNEQYF. The CDR3 coding sequence is TGTGCCAGAAGCCCGGGACAGGGTTTTAACGAGCAGTACTTC.

Only one count was recorded for this clone. The rearrangement uses TRBV16 and TRBJ2-2; D unresolved. Germline V gene data show CDR1 as KGHSY and CDR2 as FQNENV. V lost 0 bases, J lost 5 bases, and 4 bases lay in between. The CDR3 loop spans 13 amino acids. The CDR3 reads CASSQSQTGELFF. The CDR3 coding sequence is TGTGCCAGCAGCCAATCCCAGACCGGGGAGCTGTTTTTT.

The genes are TRBV29-1 and TRBJ1-1, with D maybe TRBD1 (6 bases). Trimming removed 7 bases from V and 5 bases from J, with 17 bases in between. Germline V CDR1 and CDR2: SQVTM, ANQGSEA. The CDR3 has 13 amino acids. In nucleotides, the CDR3 is TGCAGCGCCCGGCTGGGGGCCAATACTGAAGCTTTCTTT. Its protein is CSARLGANTEAFF.

This chain links TRBV27 with TRBJ2-3, with D unresolved. With 0 bases removed from V and 2 bases from J, the gap between germline ends came to 15 bases. From germline, CDR1 is MNHEY and CDR2 SMNVEV (reference sequence). The CDR3 runs 17 residues. The CDR3 DNA reads as TGTGCCAGCAGTTTATCGTCGTCCGTACTCTTCACAGATACGCAGTATTTT. The encoded protein is CASSLSSSVLFTDTQYF.

V and J are TRBV10-2 and TRBJ2-3, with TRBD2 identical over 7 bases. CDR1 and CDR2 (germline): WSHSY, SAAADI. V dropped 3 bases and J dropped 0; count of bases not matched to a gene: 3. CDR3 length equals 15 residues. CDR3 in amino acids: CASSEYGGSTDTQYF. CDR3 DNA sequence: TGCGCCAGCAGTGAATACGGGGGGAGCACAGATACGCAGTATTTT.

This clone showed up just once. The chain employs TRBV19 and TRBJ2-3, with TRBD2 identical over 8 bases. Germline CDR1 and CDR2: LNHDA and SQIVND (reference sequence). Germline trimming cut 3 bases from V and 0 bases from J; bases unmatched to any gene: 5. The CDR3 is 16 amino acids. As DNA, the CDR3 is TGTGCCAGTAGTATCGGGGGGGCCTCGAGCACAGATACGCAGTATTTT. Translated, it gives CASSIGGASSTDTQYF.